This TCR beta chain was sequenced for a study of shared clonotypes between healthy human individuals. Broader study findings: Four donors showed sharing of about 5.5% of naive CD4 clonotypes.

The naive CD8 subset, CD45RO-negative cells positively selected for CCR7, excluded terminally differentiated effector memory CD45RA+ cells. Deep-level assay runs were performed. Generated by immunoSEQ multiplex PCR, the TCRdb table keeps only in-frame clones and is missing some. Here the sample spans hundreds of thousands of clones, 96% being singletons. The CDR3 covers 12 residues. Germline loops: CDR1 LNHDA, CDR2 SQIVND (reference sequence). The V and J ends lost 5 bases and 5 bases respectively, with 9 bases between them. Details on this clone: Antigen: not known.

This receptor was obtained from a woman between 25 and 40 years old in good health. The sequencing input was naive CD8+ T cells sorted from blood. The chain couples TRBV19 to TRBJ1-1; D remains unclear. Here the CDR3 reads CASSFRGTEAFF. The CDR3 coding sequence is TGTGCCAGTAGTTTTCGGGGTACTGAAGCTTTCTTT. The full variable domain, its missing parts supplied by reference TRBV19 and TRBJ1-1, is DGGITQSPKYLFRKEGQNVTLSCEQNLNHDAMYWYRQDPGQGLRLIYYSQIVNDFQKGDIAEGYSVSREKKESFPLTVTSAQKNPTAFYLCASSFRGTEAFFGQGTRLTVV.